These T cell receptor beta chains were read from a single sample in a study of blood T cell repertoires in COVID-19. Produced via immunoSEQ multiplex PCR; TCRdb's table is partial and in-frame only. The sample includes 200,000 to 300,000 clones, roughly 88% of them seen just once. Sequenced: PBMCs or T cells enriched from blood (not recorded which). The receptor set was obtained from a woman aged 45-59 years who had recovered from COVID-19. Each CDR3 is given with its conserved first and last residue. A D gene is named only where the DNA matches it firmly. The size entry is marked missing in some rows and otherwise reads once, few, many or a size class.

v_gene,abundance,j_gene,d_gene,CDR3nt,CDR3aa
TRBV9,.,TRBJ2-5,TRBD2,TGTGCCAGCAGCGTAGGGCTAGCGGGAGCCCCAGAGACCCAGTACTTC,CASSVGLAGAPETQYF
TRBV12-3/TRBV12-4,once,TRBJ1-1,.,TGTGCCAGCAGTATGGGGCAAACTGAAGCTTTCTTT,CASSMGQTEAFF
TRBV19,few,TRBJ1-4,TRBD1,TGTGCCAGTAGTCCCCAAGTCGGGACAGACGATGAAAAACTGTTTTTT,CASSPQVGTDDEKLFF
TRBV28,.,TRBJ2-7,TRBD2,TGTGCCAGCAGTTTTCCTGGGACTAGCGTCCCCTACGAGCAGTACTTC,CASSFPGTSVPYEQYF
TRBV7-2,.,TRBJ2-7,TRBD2,TGTGCCAGCAGCTTAGGAGGCGGGGGGGACGAGCAGTACTTC,CASSLGGGGDEQYF
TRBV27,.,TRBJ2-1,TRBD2,TGTGCCAGCAGCACAGGACTAGGCCCGAACAATGAGCAGTTCTTC,CASSTGLGPNNEQFF
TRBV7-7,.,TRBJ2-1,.,TGTGCTAGCAGCTTAGCGACAGCCAATGAGCAGTTCTTC,CASSLATANEQFF
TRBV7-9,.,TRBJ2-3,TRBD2,TGTGCCAGCAGGAAACTAGCGGACACAGATACGCAGTATTTT,CASRKLADTDTQYF
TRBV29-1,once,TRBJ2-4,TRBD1,TGCAGCGTTGAAGATCTTCAGGGACAGGCAGAGTTAGCCAAAAACATTCAGTACTTC,CSVEDLQGQAELAKNIQYF
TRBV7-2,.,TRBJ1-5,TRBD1,TGTGCCAGCAGCTTGGACAGGGGAGTCCTGCCCCAGCATTTT,CASSLDRGVLPQHF
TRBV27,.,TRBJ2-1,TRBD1,TGTGCCAGCAGTGTCGGGACAGGACACAATGAGCAGTTCTTC,CASSVGTGHNEQFF
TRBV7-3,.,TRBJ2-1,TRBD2,TGTGCCAGCAGCTTAAAAGGTACTAGCGTGTACAATGAGCAGTTCTTC,CASSLKGTSVYNEQFF
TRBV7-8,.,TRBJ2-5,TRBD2,TGTGCCAGCAGCTCGGGACTAGCGGGTGAGACCCAGTACTTC,CASSSGLAGETQYF
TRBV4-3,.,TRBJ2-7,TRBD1,TGCGCCAGCGGACAGGGCGAACACTACGAGCAGTACTTC,CASGQGEHYEQYF
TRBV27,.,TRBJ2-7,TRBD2,TGTGCCAGCAGTTTAGCGACTAGCGGGACAGCCTACGAGCAGTACTTC,CASSLATSGTAYEQYF
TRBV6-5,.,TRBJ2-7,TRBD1,TGTGCCAGCAGGGGACAGCCCTACTACGAGCAGTACTTC,CASRGQPYYEQYF
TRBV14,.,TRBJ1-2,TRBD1,TGTGCCAGCAGCCAAATACAGGGGGCTAACTATGGCTACACCTTC,CASSQIQGANYGYTF
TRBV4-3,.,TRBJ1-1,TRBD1,TGCGCCAGCAGCCAAGATATGACAGGGAAGGGCGCTGAAGCTTTCTTT,CASSQDMTGKGAEAFF
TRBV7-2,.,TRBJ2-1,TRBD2,TGTGCCAGCAGCTTAGCCACATCCGGGAGGCGCTCCTACAATGAGCAGTTCTTC,CASSLATSGRRSYNEQFF
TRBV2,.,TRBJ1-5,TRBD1,TGTGCCAGCAGTGACTTACGACAGGGGGCAAGTCAGCCCCAGCATTTT,CASSDLRQGASQPQHF
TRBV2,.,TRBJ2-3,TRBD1,TGTGCCAGCAGTGGACAGGGAACAGATACGCAGTATTTT,CASSGQGTDTQYF
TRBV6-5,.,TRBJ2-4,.,TGTGCCAGCTCCTCAGGGCCTTCGGGCATTCAGTACTTC,CASSSGPSGIQYF
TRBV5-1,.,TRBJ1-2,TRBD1,TGCGCCAGCAGCCAAGACAGGGGACTGTATGGCTACACCTTC,CASSQDRGLYGYTF
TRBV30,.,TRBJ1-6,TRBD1,TGTGCCTGGATGAACCAGGGTAGGGGACAGGGGTATTATTCACCCCTCCACTTT,CAWMNQGRGQGYYSPLHF
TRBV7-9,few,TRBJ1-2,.,TGTGCCAGCAGCCTTCCCGGCTATGGCTACACCTTC,CASSLPGYGYTF
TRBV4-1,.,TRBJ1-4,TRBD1,TGCGCCAGCAGCCTTGGACAGGGACCTTCTAATGAAAAACTGTTTTTT,CASSLGQGPSNEKLFF